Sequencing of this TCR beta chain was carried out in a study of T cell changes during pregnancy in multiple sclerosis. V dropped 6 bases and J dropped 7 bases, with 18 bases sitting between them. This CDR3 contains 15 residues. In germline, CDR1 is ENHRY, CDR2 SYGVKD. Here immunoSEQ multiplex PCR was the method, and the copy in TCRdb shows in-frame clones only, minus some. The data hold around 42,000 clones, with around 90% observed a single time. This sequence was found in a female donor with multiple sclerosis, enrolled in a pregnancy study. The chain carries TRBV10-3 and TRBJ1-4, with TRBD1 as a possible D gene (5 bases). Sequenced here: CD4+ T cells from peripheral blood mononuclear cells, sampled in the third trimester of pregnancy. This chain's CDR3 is CAIRDSGRASEKLFF. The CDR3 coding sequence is TGTGCCATCAGAGACTCGGGCAGGGCCTCTGAAAAACTGTTTTTT.